These T cell receptor beta chains were read from a single sample in a study of control samples from healthy donors and cancer patients. Repertoires were generated with immunoSEQ multiplex PCR, while TCRdb's copy carries only in-frame clones and drops some. The repertoire consists of 200,000 to 250,000 clones, with about 93% occurring once and the leading ten covering 1.5%. Material for sequencing was blood. The receptor source for this set is a man aged 45-60 years in good health. Both conserved end residues are part of each CDR3. Clone size, where shown, is once, few, many, or a class for clones that have expanded.

TRBJ2-7 TRBV30 NA CAWGQGFYEQYF
TRBJ2-7 TRBV2 NA CASSKLGAGKVHEQYF
TRBJ1-1 TRBV6-5 few CASTRALPGGTEAFF
TRBJ2-7 TRBV7-2 NA CASSISGGIKNEQYF
TRBJ2-1 TRBV28 NA CASSFLAAGNEQFF
TRBJ1-3 TRBV9 NA CASSPDGAGGNTIYF
TRBJ2-2 TRBV10-1 NA CASGTLAGGREELFF
TRBJ1-1 TRBV18 NA CASSLGNGDTEAFF
TRBJ1-5 TRBV19 NA CASSIRDLFQPQHF
TRBJ2-1 TRBV3-1/TRBV3-2 NA CASSQGLLAAGGNEQFF
TRBJ2-1 TRBV7-8 NA CASSLGLAGGPSYNEQFF
TRBJ2-5 TRBV6-5 NA CASHSGGAGETQYF
TRBJ1-2 TRBV4-1 NA CASSQALDRALGYTF
TRBJ1-6 TRBV19 NA CASSIPGGTPLHF
TRBJ2-5 TRBV5-4 NA CASSRRLAGAQETQYF
TRBJ2-7 TRBV18 NA CASSHTGTYYEQYF
TRBJ1-2 TRBV6-2/TRBV6-3 NA CASSYLSFGYTF
TRBJ1-3 TRBV6-5 once CASSPRRGDTIYF
TRBJ2-7 TRBV5-6 once CASSTGTEVYEQYF
TRBJ1-1 TRBV27 NA CASRTNRDTEAFF
TRBJ1-3 TRBV5-1 NA CASSSPGTGSGNTIYF
TRBJ2-1 TRBV7-2 once CASSFSGGSYNEQFF
TRBJ1-5 TRBV27 NA CASSSMGEVGNQPQHF
TRBJ2-6 TRBV15 NA CATSRDTKGKGANVLTF
TRBJ1-2 TRBV21-1 NA CASSKVTVIYGYTF